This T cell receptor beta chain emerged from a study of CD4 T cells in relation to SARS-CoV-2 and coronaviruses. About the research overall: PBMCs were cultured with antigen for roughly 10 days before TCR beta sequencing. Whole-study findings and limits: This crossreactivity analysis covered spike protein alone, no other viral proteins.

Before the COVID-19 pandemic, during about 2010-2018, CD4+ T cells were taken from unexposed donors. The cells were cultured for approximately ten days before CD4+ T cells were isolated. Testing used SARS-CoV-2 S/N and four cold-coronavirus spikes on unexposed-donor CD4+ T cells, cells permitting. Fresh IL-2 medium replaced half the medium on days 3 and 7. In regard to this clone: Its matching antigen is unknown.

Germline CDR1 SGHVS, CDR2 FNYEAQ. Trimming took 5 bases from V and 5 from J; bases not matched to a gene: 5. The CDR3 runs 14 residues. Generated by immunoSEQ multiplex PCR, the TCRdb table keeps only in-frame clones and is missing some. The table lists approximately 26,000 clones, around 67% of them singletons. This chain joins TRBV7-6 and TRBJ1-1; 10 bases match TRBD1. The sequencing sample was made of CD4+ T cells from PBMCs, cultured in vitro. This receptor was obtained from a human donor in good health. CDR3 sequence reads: CASSKDRGDTEAFF. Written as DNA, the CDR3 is TGTGCCAGCAGCAAGGACAGGGGGGATACTGAAGCTTTCTTT.